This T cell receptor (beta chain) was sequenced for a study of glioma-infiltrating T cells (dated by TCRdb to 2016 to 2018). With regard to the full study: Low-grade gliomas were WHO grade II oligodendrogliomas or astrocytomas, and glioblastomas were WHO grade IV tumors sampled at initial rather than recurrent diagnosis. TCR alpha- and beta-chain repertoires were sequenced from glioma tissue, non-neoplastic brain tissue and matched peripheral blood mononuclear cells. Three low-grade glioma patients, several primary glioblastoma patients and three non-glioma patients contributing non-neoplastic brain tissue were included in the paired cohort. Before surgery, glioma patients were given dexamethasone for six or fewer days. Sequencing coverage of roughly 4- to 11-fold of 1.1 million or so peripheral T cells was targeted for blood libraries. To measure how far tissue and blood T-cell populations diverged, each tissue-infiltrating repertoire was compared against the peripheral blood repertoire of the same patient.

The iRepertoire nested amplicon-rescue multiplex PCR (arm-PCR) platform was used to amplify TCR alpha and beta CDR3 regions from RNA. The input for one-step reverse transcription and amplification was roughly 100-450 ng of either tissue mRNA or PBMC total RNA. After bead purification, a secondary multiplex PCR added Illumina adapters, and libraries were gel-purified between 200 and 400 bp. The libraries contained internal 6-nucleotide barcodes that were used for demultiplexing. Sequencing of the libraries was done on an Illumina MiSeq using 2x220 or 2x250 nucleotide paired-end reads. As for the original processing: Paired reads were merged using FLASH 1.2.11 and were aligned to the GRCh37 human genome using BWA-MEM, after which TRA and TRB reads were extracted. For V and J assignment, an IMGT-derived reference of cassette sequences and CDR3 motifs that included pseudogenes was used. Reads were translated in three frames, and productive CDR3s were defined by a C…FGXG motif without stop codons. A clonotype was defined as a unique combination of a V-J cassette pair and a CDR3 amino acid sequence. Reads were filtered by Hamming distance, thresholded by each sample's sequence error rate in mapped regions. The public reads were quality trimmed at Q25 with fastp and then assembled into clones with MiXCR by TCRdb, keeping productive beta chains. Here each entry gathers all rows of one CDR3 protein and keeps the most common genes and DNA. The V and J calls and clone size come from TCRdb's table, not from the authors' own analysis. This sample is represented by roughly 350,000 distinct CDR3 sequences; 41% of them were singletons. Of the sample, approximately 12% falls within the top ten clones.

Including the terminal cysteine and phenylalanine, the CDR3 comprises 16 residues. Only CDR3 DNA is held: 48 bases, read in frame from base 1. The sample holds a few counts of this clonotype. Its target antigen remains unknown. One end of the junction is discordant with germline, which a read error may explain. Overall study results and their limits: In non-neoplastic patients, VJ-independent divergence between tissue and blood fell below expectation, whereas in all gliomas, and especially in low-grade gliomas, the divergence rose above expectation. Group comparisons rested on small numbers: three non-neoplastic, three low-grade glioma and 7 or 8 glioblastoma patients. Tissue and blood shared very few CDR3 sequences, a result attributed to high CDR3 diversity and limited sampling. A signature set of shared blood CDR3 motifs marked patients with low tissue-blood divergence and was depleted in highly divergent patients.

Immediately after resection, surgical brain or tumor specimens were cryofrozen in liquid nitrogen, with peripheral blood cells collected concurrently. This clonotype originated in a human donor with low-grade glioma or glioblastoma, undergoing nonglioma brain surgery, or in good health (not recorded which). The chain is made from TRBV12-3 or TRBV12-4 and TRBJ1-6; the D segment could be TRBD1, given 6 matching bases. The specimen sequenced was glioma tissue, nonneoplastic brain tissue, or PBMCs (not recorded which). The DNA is TGTGCCAGTAGTTTAGGGACAAACTCCTATAATTCACCCCTCCACTTT. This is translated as CASSLGTNSYNSPLHF.